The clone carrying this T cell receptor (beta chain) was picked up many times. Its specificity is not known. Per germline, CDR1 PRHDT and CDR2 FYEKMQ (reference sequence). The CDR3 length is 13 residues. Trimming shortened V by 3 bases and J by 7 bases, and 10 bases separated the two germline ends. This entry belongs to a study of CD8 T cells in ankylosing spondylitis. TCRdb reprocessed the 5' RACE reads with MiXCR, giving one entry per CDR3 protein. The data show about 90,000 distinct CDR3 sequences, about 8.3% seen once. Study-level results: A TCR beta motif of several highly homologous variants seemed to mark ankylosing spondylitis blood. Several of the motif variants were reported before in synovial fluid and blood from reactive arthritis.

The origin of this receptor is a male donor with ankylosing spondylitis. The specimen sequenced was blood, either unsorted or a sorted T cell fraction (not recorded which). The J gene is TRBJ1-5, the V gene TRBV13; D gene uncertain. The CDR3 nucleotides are TGTGCCAGCAGCTTTGGAGGCGGGCAGCCCCAGCATTTT. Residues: CASSFGGGQPQHF.